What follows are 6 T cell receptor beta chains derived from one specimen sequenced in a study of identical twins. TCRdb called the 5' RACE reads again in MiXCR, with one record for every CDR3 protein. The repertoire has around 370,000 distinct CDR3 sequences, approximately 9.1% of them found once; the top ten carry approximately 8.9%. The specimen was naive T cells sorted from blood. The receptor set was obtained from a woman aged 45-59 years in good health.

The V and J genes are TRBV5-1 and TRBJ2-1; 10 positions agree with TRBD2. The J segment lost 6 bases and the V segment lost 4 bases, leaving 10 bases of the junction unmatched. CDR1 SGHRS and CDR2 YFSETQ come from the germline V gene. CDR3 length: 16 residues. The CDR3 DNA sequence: TGCGCCAGCAGCCCATATCTAGCGGGAGTTCCCAATGAGCAGTTCTTC. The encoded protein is CASSPYLAGVPNEQFF.

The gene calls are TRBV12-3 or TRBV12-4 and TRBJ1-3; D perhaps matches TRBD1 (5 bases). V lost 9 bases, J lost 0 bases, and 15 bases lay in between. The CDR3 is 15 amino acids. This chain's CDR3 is CASSPGADSGNTIYF. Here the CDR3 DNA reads TGTGCCAGTTCTCCCGGGGCGGACTCTGGAAACACCATATATTTT.

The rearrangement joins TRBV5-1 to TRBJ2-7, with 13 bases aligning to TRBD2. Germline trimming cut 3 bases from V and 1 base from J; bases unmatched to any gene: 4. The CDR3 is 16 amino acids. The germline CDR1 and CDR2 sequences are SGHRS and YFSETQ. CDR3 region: CASSSPLAGGSYEQYF. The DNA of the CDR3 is TGCGCCAGCAGCTCTCCACTAGCGGGAGGGTCCTACGAGCAGTACTTC. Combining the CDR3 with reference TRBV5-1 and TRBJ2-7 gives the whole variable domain KAGVTQTPRYLIKTRGQQVTLSCSPISGHRSVSWYQQTPGQGLQFLFEYFSETQRNKGNFPGRFSGRQFSNSRSEMNVSTLELGDSALYLCASSSPLAGGSYEQYFGPGTRLTVT.

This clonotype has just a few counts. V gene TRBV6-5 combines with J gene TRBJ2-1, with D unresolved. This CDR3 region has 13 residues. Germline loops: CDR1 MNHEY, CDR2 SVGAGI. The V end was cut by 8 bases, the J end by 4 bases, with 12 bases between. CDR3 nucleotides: TGTGCCAGCCACCCGGAGCCTTACAATGAGCAGTTCTTC. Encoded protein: CASHPEPYNEQFF.

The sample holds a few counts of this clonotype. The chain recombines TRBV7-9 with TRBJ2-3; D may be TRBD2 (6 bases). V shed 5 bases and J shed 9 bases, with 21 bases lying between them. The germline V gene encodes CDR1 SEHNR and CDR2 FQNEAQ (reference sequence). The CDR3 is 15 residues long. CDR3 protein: CASSLHSGPQATQYF. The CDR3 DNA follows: TGTGCCAGCAGCCTTCATAGCGGCCCCCAGGCGACGCAGTATTTT.

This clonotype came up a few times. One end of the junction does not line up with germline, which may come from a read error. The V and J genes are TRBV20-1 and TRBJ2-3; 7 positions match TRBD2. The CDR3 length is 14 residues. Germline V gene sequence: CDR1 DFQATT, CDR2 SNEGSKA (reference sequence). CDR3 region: CSARGTTSTDTQYF. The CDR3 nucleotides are TGCAGTGCCAGAGGGACTACTTCCACAGATACGCAGTATTTT.